The 10 T cell receptor beta chains below all came from one sample that was sequenced in a study of blood T cell repertoires in COVID-19. Only in-frame clones appear in the TCRdb table, and some are missing; sequencing was by immunoSEQ multiplex PCR. Seen here are about 130,000 clones, roughly four fifths observed once, and the top ten hold 9.2%. The sequencing input was PBMCs or T cells enriched from blood (not recorded which). The receptors shown here come from a man between 50 and 59 years old who had recovered from COVID-19.

The J gene is TRBJ2-1, the V gene TRBV25-1; 10 bases match TRBD2. The CDR3 sequence is 16 residues long. The germline V gene encodes CDR1 MGHDK and CDR2 SYGVNS. V lost 0 bases and J lost 6; bases outside the gene matches: 5. The CDR3 is CASSEYSSGGANEQFF. CDR3 coding DNA: TGTGCCAGCAGTGAATATTCCAGCGGGGGGGCCAATGAGCAGTTCTTC.

This chain links TRBV30 with TRBJ2-7; TRBD2 aligns across 11 bases. There are 14 residues in the CDR3. V trimming: 5 bases; J trimming: 2 bases; junction bases outside the gene matches: 5. CDR1 and CDR2 (germline): GTSNPN, SVGIG (reference sequence). The CDR3 sequence: CAWFLAGGTYEQYF. CDR3 coding DNA: TGTGCCTGGTTCCTAGCGGGAGGTACCTACGAGCAGTACTTC.

The chain employs TRBV10-3 and TRBJ2-7; the D gene is possibly TRBD1 (6 bases). CDR1 and CDR2 from the germline V gene are ENHRY and SYGVKD. The CDR3 has 12 residues. V was trimmed by 10 bases and J by 4 bases, leaving 14 bases between them. The CDR3 is CASSYTGYEQYF. CDR3 sequence (DNA): TGTGCCAGCTCATATACAGGGTACGAGCAGTACTTC.

V and J are TRBV2 and TRBJ2-7; D not resolved. This CDR3 has 13 amino acids. The germline gives CDR1 SNHLY, CDR2 FYNNEI. V lost 2 bases and J lost 11, with 16 bases in between. The CDR3 nucleotides are TGTGCCAGCAGTGAAAGTAGTGGTAGCTCCAAGTACTTC. This encodes CASSESSGSSKYF.

The chain joins TRBV24-1 to TRBJ2-1; 12 nucleotides align to TRBD2. Germline V gene data show CDR1 as KGHDR and CDR2 as SFDVKD. The CDR3 length is 16 residues. V shed 6 bases, J shed 6 bases, and the junction held 8 bases outside the gene matches. The CDR3 here is CATSRGTSGGFNEQFF. CDR3 nucleotide sequence: TGTGCCACCAGTCGGGGAACTAGCGGGGGGTTCAATGAGCAGTTCTTC.

CDR3 bases: TGTGCCAGCAGTCTCGGAGACGAGGGATATGGCTACACCTTC. Translating gives CASSLGDEGYGYTF. This chain connects TRBV6-5 to TRBJ1-2; D unclear. The germline gives CDR1 MNHEY, CDR2 SVGAGI. This CDR3 spans 14 amino acids. The V gene lost 5 bases and the J gene lost 5 bases, with 15 bases spanning the gap.

The V gene is TRBV19, the J gene TRBJ1-1; no clear D gene. The ends were cut back, 7 bases at V and 4 bases at J, with 19 bases in the middle. CDR1 and CDR2 from the germline V gene are LNHDA and SQIVND (reference sequence). There are 15 residues in the CDR3. The CDR3 DNA follows: TGTGCCAGTACCATTACTATTCGCGCAGCCACTGAAGCTTTCTTT. Translated: CASTITIRAATEAFF.

V gene TRBV30 combines with J gene TRBJ1-1, with a tentative D call TRBD1 (5 bases). Germline assignment: CDR1 GTSNPN and CDR2 SVGIG (reference sequence). V was trimmed by 4 bases and J by 1 base, leaving 16 bases between them. This CDR3 is built from 15 residues. Here the CDR3 DNA reads TGTGCCTGGACGTGGGCGTGGGGCGGGAACACTGAAGCTTTCTTT. Translating it yields CAWTWAWGGNTEAFF.

The rearrangement links TRBV28 to TRBJ1-3; D unclear. Trimming took off 3 bases at V and 3 bases at J, with 3 bases between the two ends. The CDR3 spans 12 residues. Germline V gives CDR1 MDHEN, CDR2 SYDVKM. In DNA form, the CDR3 reads TGTGCCAGCAGTTTCCGTGGAAACACCATATATTTT. Its translation: CASSFRGNTIYF. The variable domain in full, with the rest retrieved from reference TRBV28 and TRBJ1-3, is DVKVTQSSRYLVKRTGEKVFLECVQDMDHENMFWYRQDPGLGLRLIYFSYDVKMKEKGDIPEGYSVSREKKERFSLILESASTNQTSMYLCASSFRGNTIYFGEGSWLTVV.

This sequence joins TRBV7-9 and TRBJ1-2; 7 bases fit TRBD1. Germline loops: CDR1 SEHNR, CDR2 FQNEAQ (reference sequence). The CDR3 totals 14 residues. The V gene end was trimmed by 4 bases and the J gene end by 0 bases; junction bases not matched to a gene: 2. CDR3 amino acids: CASSWDSANYGYTF. CDR3 coding DNA: TGTGCCAGCAGCTGGGACAGTGCTAACTATGGCTACACCTTC.